This TCR beta chain stems from a study of shared clonotypes between healthy human individuals. The naive CD8 subset, CD45RO-negative cells positively selected for CCR7, excluded terminally differentiated effector memory CD45RA+ cells. About 30,000 T cell genomes (roughly 190 ng DNA) went into each sorted-subset replicate. Per the authors' pipeline: For the immunoSEQ data, sequences were junction-only without quality scores, so filtering differed. Assay: immunoSEQ multiplex PCR; the TCRdb copy retains only in-frame clones and omits some. D and trimming come from the DNA, and the V and J calls and clone size come from that table. The sample has 600,000 or so clones, about 95% seen once. Germline-derived CDR1 and CDR2 are SGHNT and YYREEE (reference sequence). With V trimmed by 4 bases and J by 9 bases, 13 bases remained unmatched. This CDR3 is built from 15 residues.

J is TRBJ2-1 and V is TRBV5-4; 7 positions match TRBD2. This TCR was sampled from a woman aged 25 to 39 in good health. The sample comprised naive CD8+ T cells sorted from blood. The CDR3 DNA reads as TGTGCCAGCAGCCCTCGCGGGACTATGATCGTTGAGCAGTTCTTC. Its translation is CASSPRGTMIVEQFF.